The clone carrying this TCR beta chain occurred a few times. What it recognizes is unknown. The data are from a study of T-cell memory formation after mild COVID-19. CDR1 and CDR2 from the germline V gene are MGHRA and YSYEKL. The CDR3 totals 15 residues. The V gene end was trimmed by 2 bases and the J gene end by 8 bases; junction bases not matched to a gene: 10. Study findings and constraints: Clones that contracted clustered mainly in CM and EM if CD4+ and in EMRA if CD8+.

Using its own MiXCR run on the 5' RACE reads, TCRdb lists one record per CDR3 protein. This sample has hundreds of thousands of distinct CDR3 sequences, with 15% to 20% found just once. The V gene is TRBV4-1, the J gene TRBJ2-5, with 8 bases matching TRBD1. Sequenced sample: PBMCs or a T cell subset sorted from them (not recorded which). The clonotype originates from a man between 18 and 29 years old who had mild COVID-19 (a few samples of this study predate the infection). Cell type and time point are not known. The CDR3 sequence is CASSQPTGALLTQYF. Written as DNA, the CDR3 is TGCGCCAGCAGCCAACCGACAGGGGCCCTATTAACCCAGTACTTC.